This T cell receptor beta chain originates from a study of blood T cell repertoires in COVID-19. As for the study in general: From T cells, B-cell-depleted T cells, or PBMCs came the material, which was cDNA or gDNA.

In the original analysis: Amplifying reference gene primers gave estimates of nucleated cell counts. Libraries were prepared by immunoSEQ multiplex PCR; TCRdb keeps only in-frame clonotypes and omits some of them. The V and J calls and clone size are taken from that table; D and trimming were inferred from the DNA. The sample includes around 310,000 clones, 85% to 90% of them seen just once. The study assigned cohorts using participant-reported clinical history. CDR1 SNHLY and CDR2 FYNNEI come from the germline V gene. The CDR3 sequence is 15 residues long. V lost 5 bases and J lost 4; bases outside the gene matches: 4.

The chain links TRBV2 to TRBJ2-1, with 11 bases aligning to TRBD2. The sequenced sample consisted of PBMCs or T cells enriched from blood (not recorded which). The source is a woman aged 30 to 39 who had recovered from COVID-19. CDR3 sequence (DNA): TGTGCCAGCAGTTATAGCGGGGGGGCTTACAATGAGCAGTTCTTC. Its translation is CASSYSGGAYNEQFF.